This T cell receptor (beta chain) was observed in a study of cytomegalovirus exposure and HLA in healthy donors. General study points: Generally TCR sequences proved uncommon, though certain public TCRs appeared in numerous donors. Investigators reported 150 to 200 TCR beta chains as tied to cytomegalovirus. Subsequent analysis showed first-cohort TCR clusters tending to co-occur in more than 90 validation repertoires.

Generated by immunoSEQ multiplex PCR, the TCRdb table keeps only in-frame clones and is missing some. Among under 400,000 clones listed, roughly 89% were seen once. In regard to this clone: Its antigen is unknown.

The CDR3 runs 15 residues. V gave up 6 bases and J gave up 4 bases; unmatched junction bases: 4. Germline CDR1 is MNHEY and CDR2 is SVGAGI. The receptor's source is a woman aged 18-35 years in good health and CMV-seronegative. The gene calls are TRBV6-5 and TRBJ2-2; 11 positions agree with TRBD2. Sequences were obtained from PBMCs. The CDR3, as DNA: TGTGCCAGCAGGAGAACTAGCGGGAGCACCGGGGAGCTGTTTTTT. Translating it yields CASRRTSGSTGELFF.